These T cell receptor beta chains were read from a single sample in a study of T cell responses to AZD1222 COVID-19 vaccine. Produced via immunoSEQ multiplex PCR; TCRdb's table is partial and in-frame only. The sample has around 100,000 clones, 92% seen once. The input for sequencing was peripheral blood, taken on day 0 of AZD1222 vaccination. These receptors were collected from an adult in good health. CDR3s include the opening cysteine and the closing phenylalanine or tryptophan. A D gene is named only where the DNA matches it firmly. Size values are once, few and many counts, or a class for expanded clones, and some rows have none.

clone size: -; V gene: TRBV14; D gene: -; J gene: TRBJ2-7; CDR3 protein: CASSPNYSYEQYF; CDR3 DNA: TGTGCCAGCAGCCCCAATTACTCCTACGAGCAGTACTTC
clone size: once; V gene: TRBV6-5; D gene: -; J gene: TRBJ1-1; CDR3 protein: CASSTGWATEAFF; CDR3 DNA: TGTGCCAGCAGCACAGGGTGGGCGACTGAAGCTTTCTTT
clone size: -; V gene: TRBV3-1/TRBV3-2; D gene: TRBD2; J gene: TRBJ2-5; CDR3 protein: CASSPGLAGEVETQYF; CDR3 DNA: TGTGCCAGCAGCCCGGGACTAGCGGGAGAGGTGGAGACCCAGTACTTC
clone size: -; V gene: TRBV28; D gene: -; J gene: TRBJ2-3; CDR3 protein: CASSLTSAASTDTQYF; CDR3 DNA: TGTGCCAGCAGTTTAACTTCAGCCGCTAGCACAGATACGCAGTATTTT
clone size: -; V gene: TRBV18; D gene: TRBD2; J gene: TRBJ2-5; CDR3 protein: CASSLGIAGGSTQYF; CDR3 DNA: TGTGCCAGCTCTCTCGGTATAGCGGGCGGTTCGACCCAGTACTTC
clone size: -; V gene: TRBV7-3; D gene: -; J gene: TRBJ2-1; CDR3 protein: CASRCSSPSCGNEQFF; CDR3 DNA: TGTGCCAGCAGGTGTTCTAGCCCCTCTTGCGGCAATGAGCAGTTCTTC
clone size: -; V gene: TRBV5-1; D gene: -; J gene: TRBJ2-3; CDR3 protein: CASSSGESTDTQYF; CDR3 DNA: TGCGCCAGCAGCTCTGGGGAAAGCACAGATACGCAGTATTTT
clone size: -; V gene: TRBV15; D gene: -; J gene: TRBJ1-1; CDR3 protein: CATSSGLNTEAFF; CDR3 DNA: TGTGCCACCAGCAGTGGGCTGAACACTGAAGCTTTCTTT
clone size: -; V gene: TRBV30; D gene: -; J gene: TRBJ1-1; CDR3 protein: CAWSVLTGAEAFF; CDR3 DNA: TGTGCCTGGAGTGTACTTACGGGCGCTGAAGCTTTCTTT
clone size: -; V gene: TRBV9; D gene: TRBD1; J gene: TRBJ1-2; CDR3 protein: CASSGQGASYGYTF; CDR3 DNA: TGTGCCAGCAGCGGACAGGGGGCTAGCTATGGCTACACCTTC
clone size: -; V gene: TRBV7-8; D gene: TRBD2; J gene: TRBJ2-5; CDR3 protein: CASSSIAGQETQYF; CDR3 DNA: TGTGCCAGCAGCTCAATAGCGGGCCAAGAGACCCAGTACTTC
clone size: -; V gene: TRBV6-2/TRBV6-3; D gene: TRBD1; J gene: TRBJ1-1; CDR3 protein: CASSFDRGGMNTEAFF; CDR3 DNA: TGTGCCAGCAGTTTCGACAGGGGAGGGATGAACACTGAAGCTTTCTTT
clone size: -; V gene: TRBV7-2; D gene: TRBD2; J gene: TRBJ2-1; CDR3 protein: CASSLGGLAGPNNEQFF; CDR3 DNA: TGTGCCAGCAGCTTAGGGGGACTAGCGGGGCCGAACAATGAGCAGTTCTTC
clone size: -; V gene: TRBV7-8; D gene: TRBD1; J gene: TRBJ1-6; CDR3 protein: CASSDRTGDSPLHF; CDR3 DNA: TGTGCCAGCAGCGATCGGACAGGGGATTCACCCCTCCACTTT
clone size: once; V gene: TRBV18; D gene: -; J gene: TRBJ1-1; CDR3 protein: CASSPTWGEMNTEAFF; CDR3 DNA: TGTGCCAGCTCTCCTACCTGGGGGGAGATGAACACTGAAGCTTTCTTT
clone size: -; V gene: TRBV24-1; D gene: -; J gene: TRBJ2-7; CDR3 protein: CAAYTAENYEQYF; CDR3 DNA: TGTGCCGCCTATACAGCGGAAAACTACGAGCAGTACTTC
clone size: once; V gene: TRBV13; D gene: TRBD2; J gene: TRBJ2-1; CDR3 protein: CASSLGQAGGYYNEQFF; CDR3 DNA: TGTGCCAGCAGCTTAGGACAGGCGGGAGGGTACTACAATGAGCAGTTCTTC